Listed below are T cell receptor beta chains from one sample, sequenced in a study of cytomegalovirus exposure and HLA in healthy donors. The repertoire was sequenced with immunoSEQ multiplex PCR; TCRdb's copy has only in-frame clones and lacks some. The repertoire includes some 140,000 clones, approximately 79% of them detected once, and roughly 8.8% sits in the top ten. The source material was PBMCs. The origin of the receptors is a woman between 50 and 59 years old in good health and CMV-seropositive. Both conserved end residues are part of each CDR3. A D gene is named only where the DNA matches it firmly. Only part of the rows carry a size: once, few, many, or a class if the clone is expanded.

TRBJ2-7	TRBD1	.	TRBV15	TGTGCCACCAGCGACCTACAGGGGAACTACGAGCAGTACTTC	CATSDLQGNYEQYF
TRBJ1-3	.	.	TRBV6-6	TGTGCCAGCAGCACGCTCAGGAACACCATATATTTT	CASSTLRNTIYF
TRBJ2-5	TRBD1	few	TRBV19	TGTGCCAGTAGTATCCTCCGACAGGGGGCTACGGAGACCCAGTACTTC	CASSILRQGATETQYF
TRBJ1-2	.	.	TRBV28	TGTGCCAGCAGTTCGAATACAGGCCCCAACTATGGCTACACCTTC	CASSSNTGPNYGYTF
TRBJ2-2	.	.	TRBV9	TGTGCCAGCAGCGTAGGGGGGGCCGGGGAGCTGTTTTTT	CASSVGGAGELFF
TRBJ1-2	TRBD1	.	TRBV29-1	TGCAGCGCCGACCGGGACAGGGAACCAAACTATGGCTACACCTTC	CSADRDREPNYGYTF
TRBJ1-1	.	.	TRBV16	TGTGCCAGCAGCCAATCGACAGGAGACACTGAAGCTTTCTTT	CASSQSTGDTEAFF
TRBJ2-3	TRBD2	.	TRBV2	TGTGCCAACAAAGCGGGGGCCGAAGATACGCAGTATTTT	CANKAGAEDTQYF
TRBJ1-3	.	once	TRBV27	TGTGCCAGCAGTTCCCAAGGGGCGGCCGGGGGCACCATATATTTT	CASSSQGAAGGTIYF
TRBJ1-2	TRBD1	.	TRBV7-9	TGTGCCAGCAGCTCAAATTCCGGGACAGGGAATGGCTACACCTTC	CASSSNSGTGNGYTF
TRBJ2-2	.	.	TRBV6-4	TGTGCCAGCAGCAGGGAAACGCTGAACACCGGGGAGCTGTTTTTT	CASSRETLNTGELFF
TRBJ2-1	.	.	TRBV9	TGTGCCAGCAGCGTAGATAGAGGAAAAACTTCCTACAATGAGCAGTTCTTC	CASSVDRGKTSYNEQFF
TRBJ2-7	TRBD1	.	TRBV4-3	TGCGCCAGCAGCCAAGATAGGGGACAGGGGCCCTACGAGCAGTACTTC	CASSQDRGQGPYEQYF
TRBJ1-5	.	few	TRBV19	TGTGCCAGTAGTACAGGGAATCAGCCCCAGCATTTT	CASSTGNQPQHF
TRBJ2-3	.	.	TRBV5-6	TGTGCCAGCAGCTTGGCCGGCACAGATACGCAGTATTTT	CASSLAGTDTQYF
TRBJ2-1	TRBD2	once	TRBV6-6	TGTGCCAGCAGTTACGGACTAGCGGGCAACTACAATGAGCAGTTCTTC	CASSYGLAGNYNEQFF
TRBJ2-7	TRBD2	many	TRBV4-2	TGTGCCAGCAGCCAAGATCGAGGCGGGGGGGCCCACGAGCAGTACTTC	CASSQDRGGGAHEQYF
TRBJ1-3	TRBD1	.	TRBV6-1	TGTGCCAGCAGCCGGGACAGGGGCTCTGGAAACACCATATATTTT	CASSRDRGSGNTIYF
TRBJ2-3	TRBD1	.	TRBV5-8	TGTGCCAGCAGACCTACAGGGGCAGATACGCAGTATTTT	CASRPTGADTQYF
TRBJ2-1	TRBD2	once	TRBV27	TGTGCCAGCAGTTTCCCAAATAGCGGGGGGGCCAAGAATGAGCAGTTCTTC	CASSFPNSGGAKNEQFF
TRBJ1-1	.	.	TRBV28	TGTGCCAGCAGTTTGGGGCTTTCTGAAGCTTTCTTT	CASSLGLSEAFF
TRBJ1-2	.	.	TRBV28	TGTGCCAGCAGTTTTATGCACAGGGTACTATATGAAGGCTACACCTTC	CASSFMHRVLYEGYTF
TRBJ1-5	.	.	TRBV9	TGTGCCAGCAGCGTAGACGGGGTCGGTCAGCCCCAGCATTTT	CASSVDGVGQPQHF
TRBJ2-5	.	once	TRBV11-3	TGTGCCAGCAGCTCCATTTCACAGGGAACCCAGTACTTC	CASSSISQGTQYF
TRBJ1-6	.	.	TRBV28	TGTGCCAGCAGTTTCATGGCCTTAAGTAATAATTCACCCCTCCACTTT	CASSFMALSNNSPLHF
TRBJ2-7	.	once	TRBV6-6	TGTGCCAGCAGTCTAGAGGAGGTCACCTACGAGCAGTACTTC	CASSLEEVTYEQYF
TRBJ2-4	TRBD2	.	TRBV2	TGTGCCAGCAGGGGACTAGCGGGGGGGCTAGCCAAAAACATTCAGTACTTC	CASRGLAGGLAKNIQYF
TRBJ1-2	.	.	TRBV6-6	TGTGCCAGCAGTCCGGCCTTCTCGGGGGGCTACACCTTC	CASSPAFSGGYTF
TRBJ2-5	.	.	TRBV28	TGTGCCAGCAGTTTGTATGTTGGCGAGACCCAGTACTTC	CASSLYVGETQYF
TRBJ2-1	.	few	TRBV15	TGTGCCACCACCGGCGAGGGGGAGTGGTCCTACAATGAGCAGTTCTTC	CATTGEGEWSYNEQFF
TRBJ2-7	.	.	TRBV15	TGTGCCACCAGCAGCGCTCCCTTAGGGGTCTCCTACGAGCAGTACTTC	CATSSAPLGVSYEQYF
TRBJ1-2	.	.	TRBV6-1	TGTGCCAGCAGTGGGAGAGCTAACTATGGCTACACCTTC	CASSGRANYGYTF
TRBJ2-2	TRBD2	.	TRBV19	TGTGCCAGTAGTCCGCAGGGAGGGAGGAGAATCACCGGGGAGCTGTTTTTT	CASSPQGGRRITGELFF
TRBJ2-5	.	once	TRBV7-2	TGTGCCAGCAGCTTAGCCCGTAAAGAGACCCAGTACTTC	CASSLARKETQYF
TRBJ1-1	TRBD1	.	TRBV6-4	TGTGCCAGCAGTGAGGACAGGGCCTTGGTCACTGAAGCTTTCTTT	CASSEDRALVTEAFF
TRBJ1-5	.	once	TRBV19	TGTGCCAGTAGTGCGCAGCCTCGTCTCGGGCAGCCCCAGCATTTT	CASSAQPRLGQPQHF
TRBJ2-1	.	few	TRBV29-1	TGCAGCGTCGCCCGGGAAAACAATGAGCAGTTCTTC	CSVARENNEQFF
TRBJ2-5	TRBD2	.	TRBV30	TGTGCCTGGAGGAAAGCGGGGGAGGGGGAGACCCAGTACTTC	CAWRKAGEGETQYF
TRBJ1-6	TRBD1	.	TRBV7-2	TGTGCCAGCAGCGTTACAGGGGGGGAATCACCCCTCCACTTT	CASSVTGGESPLHF
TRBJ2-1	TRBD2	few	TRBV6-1	TGTGCCAGCTGGCTAGCGGGCTACAATGAGCAGTTCTTC	CASWLAGYNEQFF
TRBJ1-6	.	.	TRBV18	TGTGCCAGCTCTCGAGACAGCTATAATTCACCCCTCCACTTT	CASSRDSYNSPLHF
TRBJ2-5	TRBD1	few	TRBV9	TGTGCCAGCAGCGTTTCAGGGGGTCCAAAAGAGACCCAGTACTTC	CASSVSGGPKETQYF
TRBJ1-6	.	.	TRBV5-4	TGTGCCAGCAGCTTGGAGTATGCCGGGCTCGGGATGGCACCCCTCCACTTT	CASSLEYAGLGMAPLHF
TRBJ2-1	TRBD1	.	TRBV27	TGTGCCAGCAGCAGACAGGGGAGTTACAATGAGCAGTTCTTC	CASSRQGSYNEQFF
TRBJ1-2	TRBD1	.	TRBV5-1	TGCGCCAGCAGCCCGGGGACAGGGGATAACTATGGCTACACCTTC	CASSPGTGDNYGYTF
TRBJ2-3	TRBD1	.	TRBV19	TGTGCCAGTAGTCCCATTCGGGACAGGGGCCCAGATACGCAGTATTTT	CASSPIRDRGPDTQYF
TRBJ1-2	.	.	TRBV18	TGTGCCAGCTCACCGGACAGTAACTATGGCTACACCTTC	CASSPDSNYGYTF
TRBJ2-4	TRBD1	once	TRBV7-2	TGTGCCAGCTCAATCTGGGAAGGGGGCCAGGCCAAAAACATTCAGTACTTC	CASSIWEGGQAKNIQYF
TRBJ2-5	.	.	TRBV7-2	TGTGCCAGCAGCTCGTACCAAGAGACCCAGTACTTC	CASSSYQETQYF
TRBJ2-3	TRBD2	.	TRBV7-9	TGTGCCAGCAGCGTGCCCGGGACTAGCGGGGTAATCACAGATACGCAGTATTTT	CASSVPGTSGVITDTQYF
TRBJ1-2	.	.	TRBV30	TGTGCCTGGAGTTCCCTCATTATAGTGAACTACACCTTC	CAWSSLIIVNYTF
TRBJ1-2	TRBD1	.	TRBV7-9	TGTGCCAGCAGCTTAGGAGACAGGGATCACGGCTACACCTTC	CASSLGDRDHGYTF
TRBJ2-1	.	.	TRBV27	TGTGCCAGCACCCCTCCGGGACAAATCCTACTCAATGAGCAGTTCTTC	CASTPPGQILLNEQFF
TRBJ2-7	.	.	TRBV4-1	TGCGCCAGCAGCCAAGACCTGGGGAGCTCCTACGAGCAGTACTTC	CASSQDLGSSYEQYF
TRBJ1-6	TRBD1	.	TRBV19	TGTGCCAGTAGTATACGGACAGGGGGGAACAATTCACCCCTCCACTTT	CASSIRTGGNNSPLHF
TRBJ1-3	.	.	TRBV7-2	TGTGCCAGCAGCTTAGGGGGGACAATCTCTGGAAACACCATATATTTT	CASSLGGTISGNTIYF
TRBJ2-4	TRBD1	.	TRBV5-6	TGTGCCAGCAGCGACAGGGGGCTAGCCAAAAACATTCAGTACTTC	CASSDRGLAKNIQYF
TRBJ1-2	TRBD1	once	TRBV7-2	TGTGCCAGCAGCCCCCCGGGACAGGGTAACTATGGCTACACCTTC	CASSPPGQGNYGYTF
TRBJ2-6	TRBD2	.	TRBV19	TGTGCCAGTAGTACGTTAGCGGGGGGGAATTCGGGGGCCAACGTCCTGACTTTC	CASSTLAGGNSGANVLTF
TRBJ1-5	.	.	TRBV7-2	TGTGCCAGCAGCTCCACAGGGTATAGCAATCAGCCCCAGCATTTT	CASSSTGYSNQPQHF